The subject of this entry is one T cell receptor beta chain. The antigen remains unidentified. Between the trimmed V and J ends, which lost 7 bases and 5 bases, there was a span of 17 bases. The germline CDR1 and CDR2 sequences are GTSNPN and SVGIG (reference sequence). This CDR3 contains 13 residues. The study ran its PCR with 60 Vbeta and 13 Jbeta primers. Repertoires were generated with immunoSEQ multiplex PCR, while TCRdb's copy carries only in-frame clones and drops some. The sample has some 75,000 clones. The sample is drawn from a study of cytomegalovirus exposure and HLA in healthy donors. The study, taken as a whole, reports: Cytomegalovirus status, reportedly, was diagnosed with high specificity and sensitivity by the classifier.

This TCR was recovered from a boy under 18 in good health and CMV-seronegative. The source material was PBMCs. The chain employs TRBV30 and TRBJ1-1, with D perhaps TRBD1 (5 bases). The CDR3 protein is CALLPGEGTEAFF. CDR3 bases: TGTGCCTTACTCCCCGGGGAGGGGACTGAAGCTTTCTTT.